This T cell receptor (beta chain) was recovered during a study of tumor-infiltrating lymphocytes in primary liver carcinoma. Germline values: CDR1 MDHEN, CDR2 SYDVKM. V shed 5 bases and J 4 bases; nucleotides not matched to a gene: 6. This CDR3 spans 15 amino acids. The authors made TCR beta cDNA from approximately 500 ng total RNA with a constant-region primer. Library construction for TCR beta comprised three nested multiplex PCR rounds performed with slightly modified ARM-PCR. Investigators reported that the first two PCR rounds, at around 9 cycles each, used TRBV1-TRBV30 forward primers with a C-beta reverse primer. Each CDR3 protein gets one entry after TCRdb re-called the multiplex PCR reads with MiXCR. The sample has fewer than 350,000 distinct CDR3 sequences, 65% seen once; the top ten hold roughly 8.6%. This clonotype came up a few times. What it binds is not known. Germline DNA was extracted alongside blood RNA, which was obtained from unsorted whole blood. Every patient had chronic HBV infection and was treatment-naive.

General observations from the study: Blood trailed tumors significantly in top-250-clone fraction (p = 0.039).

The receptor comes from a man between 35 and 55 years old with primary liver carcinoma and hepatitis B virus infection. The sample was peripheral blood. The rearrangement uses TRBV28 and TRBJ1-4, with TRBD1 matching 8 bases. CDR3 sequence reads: CASSARDRHNEKLFF. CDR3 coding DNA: TGTGCCAGCAGTGCCCGGGACAGGCATAATGAAAAACTGTTTTTT.